The subject of this entry is one TCR beta chain. Its antigen is unidentified. This specimen comes from a study of a mutant IDH1 vaccine in newly diagnosed glioma. As for the study in general: Receipt of radiotherapy, temozolomide, or both preceded the study, and most received both.

TCRdb's copy holds only in-frame clones and misses some; the assay was immunoSEQ multiplex PCR. This sample carries tens of thousands of clones, about four fifths of them seen once, and the ten largest clones take approximately 7%. Study results and limitations: Pseudoprogression apparently tracked independently of changes in top peripheral T cell clonotypes.

Time point described: baseline, week 1 (first vaccination visit). This sample's treatment: pre-vaccination baseline after standard-of-care therapy. V was pared by 4 bases and J by 0 bases, with 7 bases of the junction left unmatched. Germline CDR1 is SGHDT and CDR2 is YYEEEE. CDR3 length: 16 amino acids. The chain carries TRBV5-6 and TRBJ1-5, with 7 bases matching TRBD1. Specimen: PBMCs, collected from a glioma patient treated with radiotherapy, temozolomide or both. The TCR was taken from a woman between 45 and 60 years old with glioma. CDR3 sequence reads: CASSLRTGYSNQPQHF. The CDR3 DNA is TGTGCCAGCAGCCTCCGGACAGGATATAGCAATCAGCCCCAGCATTTT. Combining the CDR3 with reference TRBV5-6 and TRBJ1-5 gives the whole variable domain DAGVTQSPTHLIKTRGQQVTLRCSPKSGHDTVSWYQQALGQGPQFIFQYYEEEERQRGNFPDRFSGHQFPNYSSELNVNALLLGDSALYLCASSLRTGYSNQPQHFGDGTRLSIL.